This is a list of T cell receptor beta chains from one sample in a study of OX40 agonist ivuxolimab in advanced cancers. Here immunoSEQ multiplex PCR was the method, and the copy in TCRdb shows in-frame clones only, minus some. This table has 70,000 to 100,000 clones, under 90% appearing once. The sample here was CD4+ or CD8+ T cells sorted from blood, taken in a trial of the OX40 agonist ivuxolimab. Receptors originate from an adult with an advanced solid tumor such as melanoma, head and neck, liver or kidney cancer. Each CDR3 is given with its conserved first and last residue. Each record gives: V gene, J gene, clone size, D gene, CDR3 length, CDR3 protein, CDR3 DNA. A D gene is named only where the DNA matches it firmly. Only some rows state a clone size, as once, few, many or a class for expanded clones.

TRBV7-9	TRBJ1-2	.	.	14	CASSYPPADYGYTF	TGTGCCAGCAGCTACCCGCCAGCAGACTATGGCTACACCTTC
TRBV7-6	TRBJ2-1	few	.	15	CASSLGSISYNEQFF	TGTGCCAGCAGCTTAGGGTCTATCTCCTACAATGAGCAGTTCTTC
TRBV4-1	TRBJ2-1	.	.	15	CASSRAPDINNEQFF	TGCGCCAGCAGCCGAGCTCCTGACATCAACAATGAGCAGTTCTTC
TRBV10-3	TRBJ1-1	once	TRBD1	16	CAISESPPGGQTEAFF	TGTGCCATCAGTGAGTCGCCCCCAGGGGGCCAGACTGAAGCTTTCTTT
TRBV10-3	TRBJ1-6	.	.	14	CAISSSQSSSPLHF	TGTGCCATCAGTTCGTCGCAGTCAAGTTCACCCCTCCACTTT
TRBV15	TRBJ1-5	.	TRBD1	12	CATSRIGQGQHF	TGTGCCACCAGCAGGATTGGACAGGGCCAGCATTTT
TRBV18	TRBJ2-3	.	TRBD2	14	CASSSGLAGTTQYF	TGTGCCAGCTCATCTGGACTAGCGGGGACGACGCAGTATTTT
TRBV7-2	TRBJ2-2	.	.	14	CASSLDRASGELFF	TGTGCCAGCAGCTTAGACCGGGCCTCCGGGGAGCTGTTTTTT
TRBV6-5	TRBJ2-7	once	.	15	CASSIAGFPSYEQYF	TGTGCCAGCAGTATCGCCGGGTTTCCCTCCTACGAGCAGTACTTC
TRBV7-3	TRBJ2-7	.	.	15	CASSPGGTGTYEQYF	TGTGCCAGCAGCCCGGGGGGGACAGGAACCTACGAGCAGTACTTC
TRBV19	TRBJ2-7	.	.	13	CASSRGSDSEQYF	TGTGCCAGTAGTAGAGGGTCGGATAGCGAGCAGTACTTC
TRBV5-4	TRBJ2-3	.	.	12	CASSRALDTQYF	TGTGCCAGCAGCCGCGCCCTAGATACGCAGTATTTT
TRBV23-1	TRBJ1-6	.	.	17	CASSQIQPGKSNSPLHF	TGCGCCAGCAGTCAAATCCAACCAGGGAAGAGTAATTCACCCCTCCACTTT
TRBV28	TRBJ2-3	once	.	14	CASTDSSSTDTQYF	TGTGCCAGCACCGACAGCTCTAGCACAGATACGCAGTATTTT
TRBV27	TRBJ1-5	.	.	15	CASSFTWTTQQTQHF	TGTGCCAGCAGTTTTACCTGGACCACCCAGCAGACCCAGCATTTT
TRBV7-2	TRBJ2-4	few	.	13	CASSLGHRYIQYF	TGTGCCAGCAGCTTAGGACACAGGTACATTCAGTACTTC
TRBV7-2	TRBJ2-3	.	.	14	CASSLGGARDTQYF	TGTGCCAGCAGCTTAGGCGGGGCACGAGATACGCAGTATTTT
TRBV11-3	TRBJ2-5	.	.	13	CASGQGPKETQYF	TGTGCCTCTGGGCAGGGGCCCAAAGAGACCCAGTACTTC
TRBV11-1	TRBJ1-1	.	.	12	CASSSRGTEAFF	TGTGCCAGCAGCTCCAGGGGCACTGAAGCTTTCTTT
TRBV5-4	TRBJ1-1	.	.	13	CASSLERNTEAFF	TGTGCCAGCAGCTTGGAAAGGAACACTGAAGCTTTCTTT
TRBV6-5	TRBJ1-4	.	.	14	CASSLGRRTEKLFF	TGTGCCAGTTCCCTCGGCCGCAGAACCGAAAAACTGTTTTTT
TRBV7-2	TRBJ2-2	once	.	13	CASSLEQAGELFF	TGTGCCAGCAGCTTAGAGCAGGCCGGGGAGCTGTTTTTT
TRBV6-6	TRBJ2-5	.	TRBD2	14	CASSGTSGGETQYF	TGTGCCAGCAGTGGGACTAGCGGGGGGGAGACCCAGTACTTC
TRBV6-6	TRBJ2-3	.	.	13	CATLRGSGDTQYF	TGTGCCACCCTACGGGGATCGGGGGATACGCAGTATTTT
TRBV5-1	TRBJ2-1	.	TRBD2	15	CASSLGTSGGAEQFF	TGCGCCAGCAGCTTGGGTACTAGCGGGGGGGCTGAGCAGTTCTTC
TRBV7-2	TRBJ2-5	.	.	15	CASSLSWGEAETQYF	TGTGCCAGCAGCTTAAGTTGGGGTGAGGCAGAGACCCAGTACTTC
TRBV9	TRBJ1-3	.	TRBD1	18	CASSVHVGQGASGNTIYF	TGTGCCAGCAGCGTACACGTCGGGCAGGGGGCTTCTGGAAACACCATATATTTT
TRBV7-9	TRBJ1-1	.	TRBD1	17	CASSPRQGMNQRTEAFF	TGTGCCAGCAGCCCTCGACAGGGGATGAATCAGCGCACTGAAGCTTTCTTT